The rows below give T cell receptor beta chains drawn from one sample of a study of vaccination and CD4 T cells after COVID-19. MiXCR was run by TCRdb on the PCR reads, yielding one entry per CDR3 protein. The data hold about 26,000 distinct CDR3 sequences, with around 65% observed a single time. No antigen is known for these receptors. The sample taken for sequencing was CD4+ T cells from blood, cultured in vitro. The source of these receptors is a human donor who had recovered from COVID-19. Each CDR3 is given with its conserved first and last residue. The order of the fields is V gene, clone size, D gene, J gene, CDR3 protein, CDR3 DNA. A D gene is named only where the DNA matches it firmly. Clone size appears in some rows only: once, few, many, or a class for an expanded clone.

v_gene: TRBV7-3
abundance: -
d_gene: -
j_gene: TRBJ2-7
CDR3aa: CASSLTGTPFDEQYF
CDR3nt: TGTGCCAGCAGCTTAACCGGGACTCCCTTTGACGAGCAGTACTTC

v_gene: TRBV20-1
abundance: -
d_gene: -
j_gene: TRBJ2-2
CDR3aa: CSARARDVLGELFF
CDR3nt: TGCAGTGCTAGAGCCCGGGACGTACTAGGGGAGCTGTTTTTT

v_gene: TRBV7-2
abundance: -
d_gene: -
j_gene: TRBJ1-2
CDR3aa: CASSYGERWGYTF
CDR3nt: TGTGCCAGCAGCTACGGGGAGCGCTGGGGCTACACCTTC

v_gene: TRBV7-9
abundance: -
d_gene: -
j_gene: TRBJ2-7
CDR3aa: CASSFPGTRGREQYF
CDR3nt: TGTGCCAGCAGCTTCCCCGGGACGCGAGGGCGCGAGCAGTACTTC

v_gene: TRBV10-1
abundance: -
d_gene: TRBD2
j_gene: TRBJ2-5
CDR3aa: CASSVAGVGETQYF
CDR3nt: TGCGCCAGCAGTGTGGCGGGGGTCGGAGAGACCCAGTACTTC

v_gene: TRBV25-1
abundance: -
d_gene: -
j_gene: TRBJ1-4
CDR3aa: CASSQQGPRGEKLFF
CDR3nt: TGTGCCAGCAGTCAACAGGGACCGAGGGGAGAAAAACTGTTTTTT

v_gene: TRBV7-2
abundance: few
d_gene: -
j_gene: TRBJ1-6
CDR3aa: CASSSLAGESPLHF
CDR3nt: TGTGCCAGCAGCTCTCTGGCAGGGGAATCACCCCTCCACTTT

v_gene: TRBV7-9
abundance: -
d_gene: -
j_gene: TRBJ1-2
CDR3aa: CASSLYPGAWYGYTF
CDR3nt: TGTGCCAGCAGCTTATACCCGGGGGCGTGGTATGGCTACACCTTC

v_gene: TRBV27
abundance: -
d_gene: -
j_gene: TRBJ1-1
CDR3aa: CASGKQALNTEAFF
CDR3nt: TGTGCCAGCGGTAAACAGGCCCTGAACACTGAAGCTTTCTTT

v_gene: TRBV19
abundance: once
d_gene: -
j_gene: TRBJ1-5
CDR3aa: CASSTQGKNQPQHF
CDR3nt: TGTGCCAGTAGTACTCAGGGGAAGAACCAGCCCCAGCATTTT

v_gene: TRBV28
abundance: -
d_gene: TRBD1
j_gene: TRBJ1-5
CDR3aa: CASSWTGGTQPQHF
CDR3nt: TGTGCCAGCAGCTGGACAGGGGGCACTCAGCCCCAGCATTTT

v_gene: TRBV19
abundance: -
d_gene: TRBD1
j_gene: TRBJ1-5
CDR3aa: CASSIGTGMQPQHF
CDR3nt: TGTGCCAGTAGTATAGGGACAGGGATGCAGCCCCAGCATTTT

v_gene: TRBV15
abundance: -
d_gene: -
j_gene: TRBJ2-5
CDR3aa: CATSRVAEETQYF
CDR3nt: TGTGCCACCAGCAGGGTCGCCGAAGAGACCCAGTACTTC

v_gene: TRBV28
abundance: -
d_gene: TRBD1
j_gene: TRBJ1-1
CDR3aa: CASDGEGAMNTEAFF
CDR3nt: TGTGCCAGCGATGGGGAGGGGGCTATGAACACTGAAGCTTTCTTT

v_gene: TRBV20-1
abundance: -
d_gene: -
j_gene: TRBJ2-5
CDR3aa: CSAEGWETQYF
CDR3nt: TGCAGTGCCGAGGGCTGGGAGACCCAGTACTTC

v_gene: TRBV15
abundance: once
d_gene: TRBD1
j_gene: TRBJ1-4
CDR3aa: CATSREYRGNEKLFF
CDR3nt: TGTGCCACCAGCAGGGAATACAGGGGTAATGAAAAACTGTTTTTT

v_gene: TRBV5-1
abundance: -
d_gene: TRBD1
j_gene: TRBJ1-5
CDR3aa: CASSHGQADQPQHF
CDR3nt: TGCGCCAGCAGCCACGGACAGGCTGATCAGCCCCAGCATTTT

v_gene: TRBV21-1
abundance: few
d_gene: -
j_gene: TRBJ1-2
CDR3aa: CASSKARGLLGYGYTF
CDR3nt: TGTGCCAGCAGCAAAGCTAGGGGACTGTTGGGGTATGGCTACACCTTC

v_gene: TRBV5-4
abundance: -
d_gene: -
j_gene: TRBJ1-1
CDR3aa: CASSWTEAFF
CDR3nt: TGTGCCAGCAGTTGGACTGAAGCTTTCTTT

v_gene: TRBV27
abundance: -
d_gene: TRBD1
j_gene: TRBJ1-2
CDR3aa: CASSSGGTGFVYTF
CDR3nt: TGTGCCAGCAGTTCCGGGGGGACAGGGTTTGTATACACCTTC

v_gene: TRBV7-2
abundance: -
d_gene: -
j_gene: TRBJ2-2
CDR3aa: CASSFTGELFF
CDR3nt: TGTGCCAGCAGCTTCACCGGGGAGCTGTTTTTT

v_gene: TRBV7-9
abundance: -
d_gene: -
j_gene: TRBJ1-2
CDR3aa: CASSQPTQTWGYTF
CDR3nt: TGTGCCAGCAGCCAACCAACCCAGACGTGGGGCTACACCTTC

v_gene: TRBV6-5
abundance: -
d_gene: TRBD1
j_gene: TRBJ1-2
CDR3aa: CASSYPRTGSGGYTF
CDR3nt: TGTGCCAGCAGTTACCCTCGGACAGGGTCGGGCGGCTACACCTTC

v_gene: TRBV20-1
abundance: -
d_gene: -
j_gene: TRBJ2-2
CDR3aa: CSAHQWTANTGELFF
CDR3nt: TGCAGTGCCCACCAATGGACAGCGAACACCGGGGAGCTGTTTTTT

v_gene: TRBV7-2
abundance: -
d_gene: TRBD2
j_gene: TRBJ2-5
CDR3aa: CASSLASGSETQYF
CDR3nt: TGTGCCAGCAGCTTAGCTAGCGGGTCAGAGACCCAGTACTTC

v_gene: TRBV12-3/TRBV12-4
abundance: -
d_gene: -
j_gene: TRBJ2-7
CDR3aa: CASSQGHYEQYF
CDR3nt: TGTGCCAGCAGTCAGGGACACTACGAGCAGTACTTC

v_gene: TRBV6-2/TRBV6-3
abundance: -
d_gene: -
j_gene: TRBJ2-1
CDR3aa: CASSYILVMNEQFF
CDR3nt: TGTGCCAGCAGTTATATTTTGGTAATGAATGAGCAGTTCTTC

v_gene: TRBV6-2/TRBV6-3
abundance: large
d_gene: -
j_gene: TRBJ1-5
CDR3aa: CASSYRQNQPQHF
CDR3nt: TGTGCCAGCAGTTACCGACAGAATCAGCCCCAGCATTTT

v_gene: TRBV10-2
abundance: -
d_gene: TRBD2
j_gene: TRBJ2-7
CDR3aa: CASTMTGGPYEQYF
CDR3nt: TGCGCCAGCACTATGACGGGAGGGCCCTACGAGCAGTACTTC

v_gene: TRBV20-1
abundance: few
d_gene: TRBD1
j_gene: TRBJ2-7
CDR3aa: CSANRGPYEQYF
CDR3nt: TGCAGTGCTAACAGGGGCCCCTACGAGCAGTACTTC

v_gene: TRBV6-2/TRBV6-3
abundance: few
d_gene: -
j_gene: TRBJ1-5
CDR3aa: CASRGASGGDQPQHF
CDR3nt: TGTGCCAGCAGAGGGGCCTCTGGAGGGGACCAGCCCCAGCATTTT

v_gene: TRBV7-2
abundance: few
d_gene: -
j_gene: TRBJ1-1
CDR3aa: CASSSGPAAEAFF
CDR3nt: TGTGCCAGCAGCTCCGGACCCGCCGCTGAAGCTTTCTTT

v_gene: TRBV2
abundance: -
d_gene: TRBD2
j_gene: TRBJ2-5
CDR3aa: CASSEALAGGLERETQYF
CDR3nt: TGTGCCAGCAGTGAAGCCTTAGCGGGAGGGCTAGAGAGAGAGACCCAGTACTTC

v_gene: TRBV27
abundance: few
d_gene: -
j_gene: TRBJ1-1
CDR3aa: CASSLSPGGTEAFF
CDR3nt: TGTGCCAGCAGTTTATCCCCGGGCGGCACTGAAGCTTTCTTT

v_gene: TRBV27
abundance: -
d_gene: -
j_gene: TRBJ2-2
CDR3aa: CASSSQQDTGELFF
CDR3nt: TGTGCCAGCAGTTCTCAACAGGACACCGGGGAGCTGTTTTTT

v_gene: TRBV7-2
abundance: -
d_gene: TRBD2
j_gene: TRBJ2-3
CDR3aa: CASSLRLGEGPRTDTQYF
CDR3nt: TGTGCCAGCAGCTTAAGGCTGGGGGAGGGCCCTCGCACAGATACGCAGTATTTT

v_gene: TRBV7-2
abundance: -
d_gene: -
j_gene: TRBJ2-1
CDR3aa: CASSLVGLAGVRGEQFF
CDR3nt: TGTGCCAGCAGCTTAGTAGGTCTAGCCGGTGTTAGGGGTGAGCAGTTCTTC

v_gene: TRBV28
abundance: once
d_gene: -
j_gene: TRBJ1-2
CDR3aa: CATLLPGQWRRGYTF
CDR3nt: TGTGCCACCCTCCTCCCCGGACAGTGGCGACGTGGCTACACCTTC

v_gene: TRBV19
abundance: -
d_gene: -
j_gene: TRBJ1-1
CDR3aa: CASRHSWFLQNTEAFF
CDR3nt: TGTGCCAGTAGACACTCCTGGTTCCTTCAGAACACTGAAGCTTTCTTT

v_gene: TRBV6-2/TRBV6-3
abundance: -
d_gene: TRBD1
j_gene: TRBJ1-2
CDR3aa: CASCGQENYGYTF
CDR3nt: TGTGCCAGCTGCGGACAGGAGAACTATGGCTACACCTTC

v_gene: TRBV6-5
abundance: once
d_gene: -
j_gene: TRBJ2-7
CDR3aa: CASSYSNSDEQYF
CDR3nt: TGTGCCAGCAGTTACTCGAATAGCGACGAGCAGTACTTC

v_gene: TRBV15
abundance: -
d_gene: TRBD1
j_gene: TRBJ2-7
CDR3aa: CATSGLDRDRAYEQYF
CDR3nt: TGTGCCACCAGCGGATTGGACCGGGACAGGGCGTACGAGCAGTACTTC

v_gene: TRBV20-1
abundance: -
d_gene: -
j_gene: TRBJ2-7
CDR3aa: CSARDKDGLYEQYF
CDR3nt: TGCAGTGCTAGAGACAAGGACGGACTCTACGAGCAGTACTTC

v_gene: TRBV25-1
abundance: -
d_gene: -
j_gene: TRBJ2-7
CDR3aa: CASSDARINPGLYEQYF
CDR3nt: TGTGCCAGCAGTGATGCCAGGATAAACCCCGGCCTCTACGAGCAGTACTTC

v_gene: TRBV7-2
abundance: -
d_gene: -
j_gene: TRBJ2-2
CDR3aa: CASSSHANTGELFF
CDR3nt: TGTGCCAGCAGTTCACACGCTAACACCGGGGAGCTGTTTTTT

v_gene: TRBV12-3/TRBV12-4
abundance: -
d_gene: -
j_gene: TRBJ2-7
CDR3aa: CASSLKLAAYEQYF
CDR3nt: TGTGCCAGCAGTTTAAAACTAGCTGCCTACGAGCAGTACTTC

v_gene: TRBV7-2
abundance: -
d_gene: TRBD1
j_gene: TRBJ1-1
CDR3aa: CASSLRGTGDGSEAFF
CDR3nt: TGTGCCAGCAGCTTAAGGGGGACAGGGGATGGCTCTGAAGCTTTCTTT

v_gene: TRBV20-1
abundance: few
d_gene: -
j_gene: TRBJ1-1
CDR3aa: CSAVEGNTEAFF
CDR3nt: TGCAGTGCCGTTGAGGGGAACACTGAAGCTTTCTTT

v_gene: TRBV21-1
abundance: few
d_gene: -
j_gene: TRBJ2-3
CDR3aa: CASSKIAHQPSTDTQYF
CDR3nt: TGTGCCAGCAGCAAAATCGCCCACCAGCCCTCCACAGATACGCAGTATTTT

v_gene: TRBV29-1
abundance: few
d_gene: -
j_gene: TRBJ2-5
CDR3aa: CSVAGQETQYF
CDR3nt: TGCAGCGTTGCTGGTCAAGAGACCCAGTACTTC

v_gene: TRBV7-2
abundance: -
d_gene: -
j_gene: TRBJ2-3
CDR3aa: CASSLVGMLDTQYF
CDR3nt: TGTGCCAGCAGCTTAGTAGGGATGTTAGATACGCAGTATTTT

v_gene: TRBV12-3/TRBV12-4
abundance: few
d_gene: TRBD1
j_gene: TRBJ1-2
CDR3aa: CASSLPGTGYGYTF
CDR3nt: TGTGCCAGCAGTCTCCCCGGGACAGGGTATGGCTACACCTTC

v_gene: TRBV28
abundance: -
d_gene: TRBD1
j_gene: TRBJ1-5
CDR3aa: CASTSGQRSNQPQHF
CDR3nt: TGTGCCAGCACCTCGGGACAGCGGAGCAATCAGCCCCAGCATTTT

v_gene: TRBV20-1
abundance: few
d_gene: -
j_gene: TRBJ1-2
CDR3aa: CSAWTAFYGYTF
CDR3nt: TGCAGTGCTTGGACAGCCTTCTATGGCTACACCTTC

v_gene: TRBV20-1
abundance: -
d_gene: -
j_gene: TRBJ2-7
CDR3aa: CSARTTYYEQYF
CDR3nt: TGCAGTGCTAGAACCACGTACTACGAGCAGTACTTC

v_gene: TRBV11-2
abundance: -
d_gene: TRBD1
j_gene: TRBJ2-2
CDR3aa: CASSLYGLGSRGTGELFF
CDR3nt: TGTGCCAGCAGCTTATATGGCTTGGGGTCCAGGGGGACCGGGGAGCTGTTTTTT

v_gene: TRBV15
abundance: -
d_gene: -
j_gene: TRBJ1-1
CDR3aa: CATSRDQWGPRKGNTEAFF
CDR3nt: TGTGCCACCAGCAGAGATCAGTGGGGACCAAGAAAGGGGAACACTGAAGCTTTCTTT

v_gene: TRBV6-2/TRBV6-3
abundance: -
d_gene: -
j_gene: TRBJ1-5
CDR3aa: CASSWGADSQPQHF
CDR3nt: TGTGCCAGCAGTTGGGGGGCGGATAGCCAGCCCCAGCATTTT

v_gene: TRBV10-2
abundance: -
d_gene: TRBD1
j_gene: TRBJ1-1
CDR3aa: CASGHRGLTEAFF
CDR3nt: TGCGCCAGCGGACACAGGGGTCTAACTGAAGCTTTCTTT

v_gene: TRBV6-2/TRBV6-3
abundance: -
d_gene: TRBD1
j_gene: TRBJ1-2
CDR3aa: CASSYTGGSNYGYTF
CDR3nt: TGTGCCAGCAGCTACACAGGGGGCTCTAACTATGGCTACACCTTC